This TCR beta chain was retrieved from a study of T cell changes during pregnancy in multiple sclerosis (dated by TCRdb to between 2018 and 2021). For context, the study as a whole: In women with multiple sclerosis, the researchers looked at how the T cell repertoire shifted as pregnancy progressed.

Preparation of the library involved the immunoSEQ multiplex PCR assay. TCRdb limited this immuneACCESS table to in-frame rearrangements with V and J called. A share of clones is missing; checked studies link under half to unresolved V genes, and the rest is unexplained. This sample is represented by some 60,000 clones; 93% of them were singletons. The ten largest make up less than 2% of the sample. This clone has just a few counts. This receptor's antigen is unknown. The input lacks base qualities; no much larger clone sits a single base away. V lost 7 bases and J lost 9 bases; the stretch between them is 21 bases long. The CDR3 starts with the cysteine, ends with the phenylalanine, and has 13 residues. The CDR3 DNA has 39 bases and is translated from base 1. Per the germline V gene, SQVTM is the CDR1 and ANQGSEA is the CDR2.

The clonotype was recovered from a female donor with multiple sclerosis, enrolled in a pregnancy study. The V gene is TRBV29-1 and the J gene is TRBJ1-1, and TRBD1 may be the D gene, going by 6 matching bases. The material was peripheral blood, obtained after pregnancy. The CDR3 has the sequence CSATQGTVGKAFF. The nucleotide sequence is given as TGCAGCGCCACACAGGGAACGGTTGGGAAAGCTTTCTTT.